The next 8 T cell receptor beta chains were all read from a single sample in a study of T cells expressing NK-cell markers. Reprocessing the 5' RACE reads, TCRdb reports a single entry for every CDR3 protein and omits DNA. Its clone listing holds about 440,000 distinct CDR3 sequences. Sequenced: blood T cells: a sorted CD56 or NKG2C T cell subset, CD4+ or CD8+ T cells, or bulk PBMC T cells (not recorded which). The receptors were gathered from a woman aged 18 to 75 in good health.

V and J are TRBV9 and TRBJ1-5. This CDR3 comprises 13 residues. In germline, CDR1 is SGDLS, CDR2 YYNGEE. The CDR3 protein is CASSVDEGGPQHF.

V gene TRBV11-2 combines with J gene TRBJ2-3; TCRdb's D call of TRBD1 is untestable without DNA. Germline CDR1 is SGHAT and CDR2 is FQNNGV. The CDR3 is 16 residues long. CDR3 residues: CASSLRSAGGTDTQYF.

CDR3 protein: CASSLAVRENNDQFF. The rearrangement joins TRBV7-8 to TRBJ2-1; lacking DNA, the TRBD2 call made by TCRdb goes unchecked. Germline CDR1 reads SGHVS; CDR2 reads FQNEAQ. The CDR3 runs to 15 residues.

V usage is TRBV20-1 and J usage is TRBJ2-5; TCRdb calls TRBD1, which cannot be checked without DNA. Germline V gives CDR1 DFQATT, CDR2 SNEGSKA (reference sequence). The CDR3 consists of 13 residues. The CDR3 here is CSATRTGGGTQYF.

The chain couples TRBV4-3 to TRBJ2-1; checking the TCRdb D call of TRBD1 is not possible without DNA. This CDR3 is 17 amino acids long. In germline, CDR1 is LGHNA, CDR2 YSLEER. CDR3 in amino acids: CASSQDLQGARYNEQFF.

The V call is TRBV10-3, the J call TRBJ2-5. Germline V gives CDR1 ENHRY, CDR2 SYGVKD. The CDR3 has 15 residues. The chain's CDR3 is CAISESLSSQETQYF.

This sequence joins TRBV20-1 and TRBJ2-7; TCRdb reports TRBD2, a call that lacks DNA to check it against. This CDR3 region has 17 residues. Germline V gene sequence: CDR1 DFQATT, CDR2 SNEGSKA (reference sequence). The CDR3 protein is CSARDLPGLTASYEQYF.

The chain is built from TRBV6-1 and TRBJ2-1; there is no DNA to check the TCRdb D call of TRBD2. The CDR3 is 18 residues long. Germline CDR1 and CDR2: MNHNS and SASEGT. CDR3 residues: CASKKGLAGGSSYNEQFF.